This is a list of T cell receptor beta chains from one sample in a study of shared clonotypes between healthy human individuals. Sequenced by immunoSEQ multiplex PCR; TCRdb stores in-frame clones only, minus some. The table includes 2 million to 2.5 million clones, more than 85% detected once. Material: naive CD4+ T cells from PBMCs. The receptors were sampled from a man between 18 and 35 years old in good health. Some clones in this sample may be carry-over from other donors' samples. The conserved cysteine and the conserved F or W are not part of the CDR3 here.

TRBJ2-7,12,TRBV11-2,ASSPGTGSYEQY
TRBJ2-1,9,TRBV7-9,ALLKSTEQF
TRBJ2-7,13,TRBV6-5,ASSYSGRGQEAQY
TRBJ2-5,12,TRBV18,ASSRGKQEETQY
TRBJ1-4,13,TRBV27,ASSLGQTGLEKLF
.,10,TRBV2,ASSPRAYEQY
TRBJ2-7,13,TRBV2,ASSEGAKRVYEQY
TRBJ1-3,13,TRBV7-9,ASSFGGAAGNTIY
TRBJ1-5,14,TRBV9,ASSPSHGKGNQPQH
TRBJ1-2,12,TRBV14,ASSQVWSGYGYT
TRBJ2-7,12,TRBV21-1,ASSSSRVNYEQY
.,13,TRBV28,ASSSPGGSSYEQY
TRBJ2-7,13,TRBV5-5,ASSSPGQDFYEQY
TRBJ1-2,14,TRBV5-1,ASSAGGHRSNYGYT
TRBJ2-7,12,TRBV7-2,ASSLAGLSYEQY
TRBJ1-5,12,TRBV6-1,ASSEAGGNQPQH
TRBJ1-2,13,TRBV15,ATSRGDRGRFGYT
TRBJ2-1,14,TRBV7-2,ASSPGPGRQDNEQF
TRBJ1-3,15,TRBV11-3,ASSARGGLDSGNTIY
TRBJ2-3,12,TRBV5-1,ASNPILGADTQY
TRBJ2-3,15,TRBV7-3,ASSFVTSGKSTDTQY
TRBJ1-1,13,TRBV18,ASSPLTGGNTEAF